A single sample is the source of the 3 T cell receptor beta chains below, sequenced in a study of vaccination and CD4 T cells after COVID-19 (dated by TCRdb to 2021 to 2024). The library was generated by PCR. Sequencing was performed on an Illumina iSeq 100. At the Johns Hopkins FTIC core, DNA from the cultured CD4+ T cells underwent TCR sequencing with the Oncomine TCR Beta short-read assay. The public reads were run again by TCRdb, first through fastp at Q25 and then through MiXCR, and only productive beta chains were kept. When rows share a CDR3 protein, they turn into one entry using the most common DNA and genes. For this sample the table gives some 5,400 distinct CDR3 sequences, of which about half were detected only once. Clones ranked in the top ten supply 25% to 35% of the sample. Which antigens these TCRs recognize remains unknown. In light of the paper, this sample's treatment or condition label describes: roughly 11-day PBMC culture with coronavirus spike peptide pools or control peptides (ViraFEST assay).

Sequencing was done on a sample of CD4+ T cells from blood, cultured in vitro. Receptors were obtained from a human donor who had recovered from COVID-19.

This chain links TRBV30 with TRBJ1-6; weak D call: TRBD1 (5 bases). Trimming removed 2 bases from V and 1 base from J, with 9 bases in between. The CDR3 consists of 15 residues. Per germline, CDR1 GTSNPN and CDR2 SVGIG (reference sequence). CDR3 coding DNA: TGTGCCTGGAGTTTCGGGGCGTCCTATAATTCACCCCTCCACTTT. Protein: CAWSFGASYNSPLHF.

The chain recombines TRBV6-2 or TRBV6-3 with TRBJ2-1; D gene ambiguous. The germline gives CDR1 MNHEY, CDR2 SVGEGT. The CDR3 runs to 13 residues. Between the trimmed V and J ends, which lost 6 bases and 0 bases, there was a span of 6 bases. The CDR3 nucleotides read TGTGCCAGCAGACAGAGCTCCTACAATGAGCAGTTCTTC. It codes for CASRQSSYNEQFF.

This CDR3 is CASSLGQGFARDTQYF. CDR3 coding DNA: TGTGCCAGCAGCTTAGGACAGGGTTTCGCCCGAGATACGCAGTATTTT. This chain links TRBV11-1 with TRBJ2-3; 7 nucleotides line up with TRBD1. Germline V gene data show CDR1 as SGHAT and CDR2 as FQDESV (reference sequence). Unmatched junction bases numbered 9, after V lost 1 base and J lost 5 bases. This CDR3 has 16 amino acids.